This T cell receptor (beta chain) is from a study of shared clonotypes between healthy human individuals. The germline V gene has CDR1 ENHRY and CDR2 SYGVKD. Trimming took 6 bases from V and 5 from J, leaving 8 bases between them. The CDR3 contains 12 residues. Profiling relied on immunoSEQ multiplex PCR, and the TCRdb table lists in-frame clones only, not all of them. The sample has 2 million to 2.5 million clones, under 97% seen once. This chain joins TRBV10-3 and TRBJ1-3; a possible D gene is TRBD1 (5 bases). Sequencing was performed on naive CD4+ T cells sorted from blood. As to subset: CD45RA+ positively selected. This receptor was obtained from a man younger than 35 in good health. DNA for the CDR3: TGTGCCATCAGAACGGACAGAAACACCATATATTTT. Translated, it gives CAIRTDRNTIYF.